The entry below describes one T cell receptor beta chain. What it binds is not known. Data came from immunoSEQ multiplex PCR; TCRdb stores just in-frame clones and leaves some out. The sample has roughly 330,000 clones, roughly 70% seen once. This sample stems from a study of shared clonotypes between healthy human individuals. Study background: Each donor's CD4 naive and CD4 memory cells filled three plates apiece, CD8 naive two, and CD8 memory one.

The CDR3 totals 13 residues. Germline-derived CDR1 and CDR2 are SGDLS and YYNGEE. Between the trimmed V and J ends, which lost 3 bases and 8 bases, there was a span of 11 bases. Partitioning of CD4+ cells yielded a CD45RA+ naive subset and a CD45RA-negative memory subset. Notes on the study in general: Depth was large, yet rarefaction showed that sorted-subset sequencing was incomplete.

The rearrangement links TRBV9 to TRBJ2-2; D is possibly TRBD1 (6 bases). Sequencing was done on a sample of memory CD4+ T cells sorted from blood. The subset denotes: CD45RA-negative fraction. The receptor comes from a man under 40 in good health. CDR3: CASSAQGNGELFF. CDR3 coding DNA: TGTGCCAGCAGCGCACAGGGAAATGGGGAGCTGTTTTTT.